Detailed here is one TCR beta chain. In the authors' workflow: Amplification from reference gene primers served as the basis for estimated nucleated cell counts. The repertoire was sequenced with immunoSEQ multiplex PCR; TCRdb's copy has only in-frame clones and lacks some. V, J and clone size derive from that table, while D and trimming were established from the DNA sequence. The sample records roughly 500,000 clones, 80% to 90% being singletons. Germline CDR1 and CDR2: KGHSH and LQKENI. CDR3 length: 17 amino acids. V gave up 3 bases and J gave up 1 base; unmatched junction bases: 9. The entry originates in a study of blood T cell repertoires in COVID-19. Study background: Sites across the United States, Italy and Spain contributed samples from acute and convalescent COVID-19. PBMCs, B-cell-depleted T cells, or T cells were the source of the cDNA or gDNA that made up the material.

The origin of this receptor is a human donor in a cohort sampled during active COVID-19. The chain uses TRBV18 and TRBJ2-5; 9 positions match TRBD2. Sequenced sample: peripheral blood. The CDR3 reads CASSPMIAGAFQETQYF. CDR3 DNA: TGTGCCAGCTCACCTATGATAGCGGGAGCCTTCCAAGAGACCCAGTACTTC.